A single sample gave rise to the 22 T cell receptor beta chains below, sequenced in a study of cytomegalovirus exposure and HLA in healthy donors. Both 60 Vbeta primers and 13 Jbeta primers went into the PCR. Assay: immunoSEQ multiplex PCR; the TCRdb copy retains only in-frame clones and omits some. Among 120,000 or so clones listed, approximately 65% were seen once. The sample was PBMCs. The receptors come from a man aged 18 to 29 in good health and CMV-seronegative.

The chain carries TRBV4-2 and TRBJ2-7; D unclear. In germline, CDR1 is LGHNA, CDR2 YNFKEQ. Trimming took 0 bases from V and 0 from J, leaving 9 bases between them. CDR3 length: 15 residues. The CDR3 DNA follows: TGTGCCAGCAGCCAAGATGGCTCCAGCTCCTACGAGCAGTACTTC. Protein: CASSQDGSSSYEQYF.

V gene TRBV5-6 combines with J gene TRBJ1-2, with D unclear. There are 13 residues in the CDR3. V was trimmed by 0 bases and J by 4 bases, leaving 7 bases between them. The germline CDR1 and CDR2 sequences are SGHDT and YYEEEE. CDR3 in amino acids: CASSLGHLYGYTF. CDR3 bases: TGTGCCAGCAGCTTGGGACATCTCTATGGCTACACCTTC.

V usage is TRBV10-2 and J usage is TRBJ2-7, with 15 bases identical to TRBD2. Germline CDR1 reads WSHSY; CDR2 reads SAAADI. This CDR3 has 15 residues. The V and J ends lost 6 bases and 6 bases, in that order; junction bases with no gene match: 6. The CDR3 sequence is CASRAGTSGGREQYF. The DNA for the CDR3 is TGCGCCAGCAGGGCCGGGACTAGCGGGGGGCGCGAGCAGTACTTC.

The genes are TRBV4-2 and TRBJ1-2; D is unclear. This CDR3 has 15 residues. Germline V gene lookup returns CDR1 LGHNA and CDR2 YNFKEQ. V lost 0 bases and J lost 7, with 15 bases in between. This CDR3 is CASSQDDGQLSGYTF. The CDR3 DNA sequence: TGTGCCAGCAGCCAAGATGATGGGCAGCTAAGTGGCTACACCTTC.

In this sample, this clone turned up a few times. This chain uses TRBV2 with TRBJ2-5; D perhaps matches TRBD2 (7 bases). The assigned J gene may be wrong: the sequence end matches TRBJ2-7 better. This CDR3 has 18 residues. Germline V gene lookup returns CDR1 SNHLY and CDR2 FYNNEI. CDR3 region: CASSGTAAGTTLPYEQYF. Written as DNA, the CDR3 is TGTGCCAGCAGTGGGACAGCTGCCGGGACTACTCTACCCTACGAGCAGTACTTC.

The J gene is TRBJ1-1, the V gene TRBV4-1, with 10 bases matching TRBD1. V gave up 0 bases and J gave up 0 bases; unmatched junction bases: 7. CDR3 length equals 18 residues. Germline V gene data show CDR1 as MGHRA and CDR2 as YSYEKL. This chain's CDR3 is CASSQDGGTGVMNTEAFF. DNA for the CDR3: TGCGCCAGCAGCCAAGATGGGGGGACAGGGGTTATGAACACTGAAGCTTTCTTT.

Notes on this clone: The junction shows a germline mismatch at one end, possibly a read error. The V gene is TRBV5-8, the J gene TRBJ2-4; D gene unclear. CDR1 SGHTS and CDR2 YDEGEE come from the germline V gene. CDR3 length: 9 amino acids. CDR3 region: CASSRESPF. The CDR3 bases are TGTGCCAGCAGCCGCGAGTCCCCCTTC.

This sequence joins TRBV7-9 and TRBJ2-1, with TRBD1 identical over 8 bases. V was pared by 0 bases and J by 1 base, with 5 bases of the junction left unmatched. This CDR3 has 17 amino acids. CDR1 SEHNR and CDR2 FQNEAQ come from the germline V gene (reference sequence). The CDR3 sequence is CASSLAQGAGSYNEQFF. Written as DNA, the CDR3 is TGTGCCAGCAGCTTAGCCCAGGGGGCAGGATCCTACAATGAGCAGTTCTTC.

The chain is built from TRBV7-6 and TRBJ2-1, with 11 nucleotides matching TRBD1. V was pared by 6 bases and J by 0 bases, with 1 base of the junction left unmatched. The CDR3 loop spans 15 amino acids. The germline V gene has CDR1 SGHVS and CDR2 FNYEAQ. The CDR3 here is CASRGQGASYNEQFF. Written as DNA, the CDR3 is TGTGCCAGCAGAGGACAGGGGGCCTCCTACAATGAGCAGTTCTTC.

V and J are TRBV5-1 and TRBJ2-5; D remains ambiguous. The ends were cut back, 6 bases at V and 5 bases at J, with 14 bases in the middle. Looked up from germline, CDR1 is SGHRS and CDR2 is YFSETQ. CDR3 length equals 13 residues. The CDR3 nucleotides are TGCGCCAGCACGACTCTTCCCTGGGAGACCCAGTACTTC. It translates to CASTTLPWETQYF.

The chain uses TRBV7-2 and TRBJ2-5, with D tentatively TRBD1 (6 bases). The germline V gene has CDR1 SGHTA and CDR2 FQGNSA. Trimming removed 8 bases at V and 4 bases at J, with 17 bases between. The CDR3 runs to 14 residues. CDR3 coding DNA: TGTGCCAGCTGTCCAGGGGCGAGTGGAGAGACCCAGTACTTC. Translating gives CASCPGASGETQYF. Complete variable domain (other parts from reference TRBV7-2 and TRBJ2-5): GAGVSQSPSNKVTEKGKDVELRCDPISGHTALYWYRQSLGQGLEFLIYFQGNSAPDKSGLPSDRFSAERTGGSVSTLTIQRTQQEDSAVYLCASCPGASGETQYFGPGTRLLVL.

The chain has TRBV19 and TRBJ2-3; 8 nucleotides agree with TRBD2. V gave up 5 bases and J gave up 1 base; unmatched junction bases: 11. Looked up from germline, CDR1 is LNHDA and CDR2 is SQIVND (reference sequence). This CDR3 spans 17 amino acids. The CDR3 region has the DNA TGTGCCAGTAGTGACACTAGCGGTTTGGGTGGCACAGATACGCAGTATTTT. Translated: CASSDTSGLGGTDTQYF. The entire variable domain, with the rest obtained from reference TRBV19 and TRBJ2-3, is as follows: DGGITQSPKYLFRKEGQNVTLSCEQNLNHDAMYWYRQDPGQGLRLIYYSQIVNDFQKGDIAEGYSVSREKKESFPLTVTSAQKNPTAFYLCASSDTSGLGGTDTQYFGPGTRLTVL.

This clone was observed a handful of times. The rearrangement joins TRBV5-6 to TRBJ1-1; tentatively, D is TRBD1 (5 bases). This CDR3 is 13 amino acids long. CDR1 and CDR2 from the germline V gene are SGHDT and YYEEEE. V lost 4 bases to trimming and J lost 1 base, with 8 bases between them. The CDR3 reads CASSRGQNTEAFF. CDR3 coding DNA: TGTGCCAGCAGCCGTGGACAGAACACTGAAGCTTTCTTT.

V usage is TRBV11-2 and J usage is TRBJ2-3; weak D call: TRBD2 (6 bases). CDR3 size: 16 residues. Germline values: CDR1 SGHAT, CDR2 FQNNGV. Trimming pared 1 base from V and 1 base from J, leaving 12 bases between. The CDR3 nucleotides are TGTGCCAGCAGCTTAGTGGGCGGGATGGGCACAGATACGCAGTATTTT. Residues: CASSLVGGMGTDTQYF.

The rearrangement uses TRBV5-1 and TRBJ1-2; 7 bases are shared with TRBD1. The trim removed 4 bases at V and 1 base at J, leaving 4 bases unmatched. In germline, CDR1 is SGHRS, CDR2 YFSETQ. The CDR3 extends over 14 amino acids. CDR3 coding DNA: TGCGCCAGCAGCCCGGGACAGATTAACTATGGCTACACCTTC. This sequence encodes CASSPGQINYGYTF.

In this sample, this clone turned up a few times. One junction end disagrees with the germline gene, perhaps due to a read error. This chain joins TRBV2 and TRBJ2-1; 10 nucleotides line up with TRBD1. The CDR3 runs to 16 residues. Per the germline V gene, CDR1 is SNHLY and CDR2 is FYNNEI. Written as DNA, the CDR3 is TGTGCCCGCAGTGATGTTGGGACAGGGGTTGGGGGTGAGCAGTTCTTC. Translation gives CARSDVGTGVGGEQFF.

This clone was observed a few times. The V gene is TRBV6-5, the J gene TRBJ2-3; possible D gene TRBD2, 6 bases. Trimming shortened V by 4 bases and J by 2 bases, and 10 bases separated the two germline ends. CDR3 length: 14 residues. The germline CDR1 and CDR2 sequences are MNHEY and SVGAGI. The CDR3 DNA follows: TGTGCCAGCAGTTTCGGCGGGGTCACAGATACGCAGTATTTT. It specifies CASSFGGVTDTQYF.

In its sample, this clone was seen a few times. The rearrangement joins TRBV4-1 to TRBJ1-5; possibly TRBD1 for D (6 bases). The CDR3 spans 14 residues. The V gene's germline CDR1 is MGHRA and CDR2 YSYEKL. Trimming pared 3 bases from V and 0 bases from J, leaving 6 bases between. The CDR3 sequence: CASSQTGSNQPQHF. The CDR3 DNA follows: TGCGCCAGCAGCCAGACAGGTAGCAATCAGCCCCAGCATTTT.

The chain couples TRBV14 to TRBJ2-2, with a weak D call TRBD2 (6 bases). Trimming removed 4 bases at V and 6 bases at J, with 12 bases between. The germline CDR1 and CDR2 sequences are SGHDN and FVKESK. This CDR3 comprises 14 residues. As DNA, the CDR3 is TGTGCCAGCAGCCCCGGACTACCCCCCGGGGAGCTGTTTTTT. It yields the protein CASSPGLPPGELFF.

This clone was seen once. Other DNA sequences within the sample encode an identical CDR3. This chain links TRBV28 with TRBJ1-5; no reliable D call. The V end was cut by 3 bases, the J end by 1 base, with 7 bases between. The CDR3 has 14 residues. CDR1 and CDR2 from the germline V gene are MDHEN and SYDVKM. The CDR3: CASSLGGSNQPQHF. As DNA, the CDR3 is TGTGCCAGCAGTTTGGGCGGGAGCAATCAGCCCCAGCATTTT.

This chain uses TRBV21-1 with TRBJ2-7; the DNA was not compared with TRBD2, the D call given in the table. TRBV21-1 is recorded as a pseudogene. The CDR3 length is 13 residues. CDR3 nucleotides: TGTGCCAGCAGCAAAAATTTCGGGAGCGAGCAGTACTTC. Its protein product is CASSKNFGSEQYF.

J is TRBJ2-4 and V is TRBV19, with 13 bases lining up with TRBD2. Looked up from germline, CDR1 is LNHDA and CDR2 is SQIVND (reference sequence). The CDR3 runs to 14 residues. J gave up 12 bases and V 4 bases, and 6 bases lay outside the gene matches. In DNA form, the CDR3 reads TGTGCCAGTAGTAGCCGGACTAGCGGGGGAACTCAGTACTTC. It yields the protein CASSSRTSGGTQYF.